This record concerns one TCR beta chain sequence. The record originates from a study of T cell responses to AZD1222 COVID-19 vaccine. Overall study: Pooling of second doses given at about 4 or about 12 weeks was done.

Clones were sequenced by immunoSEQ multiplex PCR, and TCRdb holds only the in-frame ones, with some missing. The data hold some 150,000 clones, with under 95% observed a single time. The CDR3 has 14 residues. V was trimmed by 0 bases and J by 0 bases, leaving 3 bases between them. CDR1 SGHRS and CDR2 YFSETQ come from the germline V gene. The TCR sequence derives from an adult in good health. J is TRBJ2-2 and V is TRBV5-1; D call uncertain. The sample was peripheral blood, taken on day 0 of AZD1222 vaccination. CDR3: CASSLAPNTGELFF. The CDR3 DNA reads as TGCGCCAGCAGCTTGGCCCCGAACACCGGGGAGCTGTTTTTT.